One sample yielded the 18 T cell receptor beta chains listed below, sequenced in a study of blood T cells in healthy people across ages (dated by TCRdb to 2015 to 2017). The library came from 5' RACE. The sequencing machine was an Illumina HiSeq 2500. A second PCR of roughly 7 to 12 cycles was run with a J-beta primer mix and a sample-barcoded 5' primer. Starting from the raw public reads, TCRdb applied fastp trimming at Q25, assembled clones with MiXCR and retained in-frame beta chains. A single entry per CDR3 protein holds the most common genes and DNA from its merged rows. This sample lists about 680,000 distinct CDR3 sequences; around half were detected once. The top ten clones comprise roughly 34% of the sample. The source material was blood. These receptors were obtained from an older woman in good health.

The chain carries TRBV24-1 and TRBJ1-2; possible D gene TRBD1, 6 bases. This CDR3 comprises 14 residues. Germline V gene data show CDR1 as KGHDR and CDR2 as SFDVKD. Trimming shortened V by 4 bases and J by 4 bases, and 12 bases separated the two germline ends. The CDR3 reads CATSDPGQSYGYTF. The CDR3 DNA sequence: TGTGCCACCAGTGACCCTGGACAGAGCTATGGCTACACCTTC.

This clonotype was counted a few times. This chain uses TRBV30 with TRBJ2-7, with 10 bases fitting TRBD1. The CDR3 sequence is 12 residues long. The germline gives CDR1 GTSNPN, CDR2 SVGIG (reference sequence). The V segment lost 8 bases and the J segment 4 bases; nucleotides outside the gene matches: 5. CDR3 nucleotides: TGTGCCAGTGACAGGGGGCTTTACGAGCAGTACTTC. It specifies CASDRGLYEQYF.

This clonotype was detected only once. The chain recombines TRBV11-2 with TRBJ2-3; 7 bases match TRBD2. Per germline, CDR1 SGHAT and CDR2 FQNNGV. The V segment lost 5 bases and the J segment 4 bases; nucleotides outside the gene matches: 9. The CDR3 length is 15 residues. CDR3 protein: CASSLSRREPDTQYF. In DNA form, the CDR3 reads TGTGCCAGCAGCCTATCGCGGCGGGAGCCAGATACGCAGTATTTT.

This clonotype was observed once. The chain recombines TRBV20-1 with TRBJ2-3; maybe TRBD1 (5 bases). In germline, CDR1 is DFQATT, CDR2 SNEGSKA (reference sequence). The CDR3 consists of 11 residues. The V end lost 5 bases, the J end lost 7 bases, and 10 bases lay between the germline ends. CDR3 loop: CSAPRQNTQYF. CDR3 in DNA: TGCAGTGCTCCCCGACAGAATACGCAGTATTTT.

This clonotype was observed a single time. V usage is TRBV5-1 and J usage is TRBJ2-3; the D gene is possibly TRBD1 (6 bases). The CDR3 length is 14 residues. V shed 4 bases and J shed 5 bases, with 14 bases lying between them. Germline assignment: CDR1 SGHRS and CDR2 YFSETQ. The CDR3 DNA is TGCGCCAGCAGCGCCACAGGGCAGGTAGATACGCAGTATTTT. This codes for CASSATGQVDTQYF.

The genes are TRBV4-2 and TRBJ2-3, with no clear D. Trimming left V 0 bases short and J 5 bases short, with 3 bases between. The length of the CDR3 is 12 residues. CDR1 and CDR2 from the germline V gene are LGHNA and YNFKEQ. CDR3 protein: CASSQDKDTQYF. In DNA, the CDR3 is TGTGCCAGCAGCCAAGATAAAGATACGCAGTATTTT.

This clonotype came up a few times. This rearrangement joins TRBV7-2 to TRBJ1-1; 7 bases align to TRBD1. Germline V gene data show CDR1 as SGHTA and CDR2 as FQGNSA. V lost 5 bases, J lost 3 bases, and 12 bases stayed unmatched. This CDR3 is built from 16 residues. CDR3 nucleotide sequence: TGTGCCAGCAGCACATACAGGGGAGAGGCATACACTGAAGCTTTCTTT. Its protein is CASSTYRGEAYTEAFF.

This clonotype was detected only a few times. CDR3 coding DNA: TGCAGCGCGGCCCAGGGCGATGAAAAACTGTTTTTT. Translating it yields CSAAQGDEKLFF. This sequence joins TRBV29-1 and TRBJ1-4; the D gene is possibly TRBD1 (5 bases). Germline V gives CDR1 SQVTM, CDR2 ANQGSEA. The germline V and J ends were trimmed by 7 bases and 6 bases, with 12 bases remaining between them. The CDR3 contains 12 residues. Full variable domain (missing parts from reference TRBV29-1 and TRBJ1-4): SAVISQKPSRDICQRGTSLTIQCQVDSQVTMMFWYRQQPGQSLTLIATANQGSEATYESGFVIDKFPISRPNLTFSTLTVSNMSPEDSSIYLCSAAQGDEKLFFGSGTQLSVL.

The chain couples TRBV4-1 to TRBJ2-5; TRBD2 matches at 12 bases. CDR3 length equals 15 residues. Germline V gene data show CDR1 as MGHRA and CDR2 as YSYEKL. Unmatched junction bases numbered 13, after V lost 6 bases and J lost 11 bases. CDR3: CASRETSGGLSEQYF. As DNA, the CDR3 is TGCGCCAGCAGGGAGACTAGCGGGGGCCTCTCTGAGCAGTACTTC.

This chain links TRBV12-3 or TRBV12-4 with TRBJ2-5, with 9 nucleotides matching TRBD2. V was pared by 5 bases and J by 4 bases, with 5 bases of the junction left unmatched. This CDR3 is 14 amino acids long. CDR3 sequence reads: CASSASGKVETQYF. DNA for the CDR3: TGTGCCAGCAGTGCTAGCGGGAAGGTAGAGACCCAGTACTTC.

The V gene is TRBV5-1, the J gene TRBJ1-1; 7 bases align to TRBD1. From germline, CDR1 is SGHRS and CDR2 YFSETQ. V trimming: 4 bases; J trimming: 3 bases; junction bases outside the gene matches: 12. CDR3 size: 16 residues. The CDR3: CASSPLTSGTDTEAFF. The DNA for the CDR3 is TGCGCCAGCAGCCCACTAACCTCCGGGACAGACACTGAAGCTTTCTTT. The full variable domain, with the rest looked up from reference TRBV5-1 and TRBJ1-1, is KAGVTQTPRYLIKTRGQQVTLSCSPISGHRSVSWYQQTPGQGLQFLFEYFSETQRNKGNFPGRFSGRQFSNSRSEMNVSTLELGDSALYLCASSPLTSGTDTEAFFGQGTRLTVV.

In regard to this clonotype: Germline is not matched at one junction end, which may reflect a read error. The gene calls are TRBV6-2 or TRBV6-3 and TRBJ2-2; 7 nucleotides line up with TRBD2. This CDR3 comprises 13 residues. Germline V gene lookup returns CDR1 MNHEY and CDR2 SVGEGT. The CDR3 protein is CASSDSAGRSMFF. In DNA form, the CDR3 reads TGTGCCAGCAGTGACTCAGCGGGACGGTCTATGTTTTTT.

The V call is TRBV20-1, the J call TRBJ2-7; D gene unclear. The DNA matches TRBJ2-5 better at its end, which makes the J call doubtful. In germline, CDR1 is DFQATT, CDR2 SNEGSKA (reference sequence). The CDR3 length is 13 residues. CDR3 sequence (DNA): TGCAGTGCTCCGCTAGTAATCGGAGAGACCCAGTACTTC. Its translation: CSAPLVIGETQYF.

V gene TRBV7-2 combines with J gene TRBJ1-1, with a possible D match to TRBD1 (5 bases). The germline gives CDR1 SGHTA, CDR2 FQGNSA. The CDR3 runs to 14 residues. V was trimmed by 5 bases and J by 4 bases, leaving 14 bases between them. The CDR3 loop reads CASSRGAGGTEAFF. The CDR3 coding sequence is TGTGCCAGCAGCCGCGGCGCTGGGGGCACTGAAGCTTTCTTT. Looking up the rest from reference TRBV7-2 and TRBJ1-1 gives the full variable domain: GAGVSQSPSNKVTEKGKDVELRCDPISGHTALYWYRQSLGQGLEFLIYFQGNSAPDKSGLPSDRFSAERTGGSVSTLTIQRTQQEDSAVYLCASSRGAGGTEAFFGQGTRLTVV.

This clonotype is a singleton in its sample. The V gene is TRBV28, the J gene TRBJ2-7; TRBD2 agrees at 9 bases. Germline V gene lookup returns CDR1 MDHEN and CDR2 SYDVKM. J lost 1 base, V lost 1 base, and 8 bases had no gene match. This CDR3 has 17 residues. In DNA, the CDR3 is TGTGCCAGCAGTTTATCAGGCGGGAGGGCCGCATCCTACGAGCAGTACTTC. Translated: CASSLSGGRAASYEQYF.

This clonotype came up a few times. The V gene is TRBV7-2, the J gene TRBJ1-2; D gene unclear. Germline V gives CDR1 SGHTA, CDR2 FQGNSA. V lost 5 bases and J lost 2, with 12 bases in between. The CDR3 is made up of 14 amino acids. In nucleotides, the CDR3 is TGTGCCAGCAGCCACGGCTATGGAAACTATGGCTACACCTTC. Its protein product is CASSHGYGNYGYTF.

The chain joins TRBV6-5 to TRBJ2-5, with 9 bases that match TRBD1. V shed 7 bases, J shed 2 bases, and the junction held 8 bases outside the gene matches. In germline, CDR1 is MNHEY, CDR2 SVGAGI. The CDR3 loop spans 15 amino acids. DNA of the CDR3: TGTGCCAGCACCGAACAGGGGGCCGGGCAAGAGACCCAGTACTTC. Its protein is CASTEQGAGQETQYF.

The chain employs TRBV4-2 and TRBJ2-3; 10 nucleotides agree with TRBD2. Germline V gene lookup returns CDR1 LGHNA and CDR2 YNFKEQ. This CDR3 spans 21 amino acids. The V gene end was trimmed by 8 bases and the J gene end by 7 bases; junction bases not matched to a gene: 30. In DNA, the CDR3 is TGTGCCAGCGGACAAGAAGTAGGGGGTAGCGGGAGGTCCGTCCGTTCGTATACGCAGTATTTT. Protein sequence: CASGQEVGGSGRSVRSYTQYF.